What follows are 5 T cell receptor beta chains derived from one specimen sequenced in a study of cytomegalovirus exposure and HLA in healthy donors. With 60 Vbeta and 13 Jbeta primers, the PCR was carried out. Method: immunoSEQ multiplex PCR; TCRdb's copy keeps in-frame clones and lacks some. The table records some 170,000 clones, 70% to 90% of them present only once. What was sequenced was PBMCs. The receptors were gathered from a woman aged 30 to 39 in good health and CMV-seronegative.

This clone occurred once. This chain links TRBV14 with TRBJ1-3; a weak D match, TRBD1 (5 bases). Germline values: CDR1 SGHDN, CDR2 FVKESK. The CDR3 contains 13 residues. The V end was cut by 3 bases, the J end by 10 bases, with 13 bases between. The CDR3 nucleotides read TGTGCCAGCAGCCACAGGCTGGGGGGGACCATATATTTT. It specifies CASSHRLGGTIYF.

The CDR3 DNA is TGTGCCAGCAGTCCCCGGGGAAGGGGGCTCGAACTTCATGCGGCGAATGAAAAACTGTTTTTT. Amino acid sequence: CASSPRGRGLELHAANEKLFF. The J gene is TRBJ1-4, the V gene TRBV27, with TRBD1 matching over 7 bases. The CDR3 is 21 amino acids. The V and J ends lost 5 bases and 5 bases, in that order; junction bases with no gene match: 26. The germline gives CDR1 MNHEY, CDR2 SMNVEV (reference sequence).

The chain has TRBV19 and TRBJ1-4; D is undetermined. The germline V gene encodes CDR1 LNHDA and CDR2 SQIVND (reference sequence). V lost 5 bases, J lost 0 bases, and 13 bases lay in between. CDR3 length: 16 amino acids. Written as DNA, the CDR3 is TGTGCCAGTAGTCCCCGGTTGGTAGCAACTAATGAAAAACTGTTTTTT. The encoded protein is CASSPRLVATNEKLFF.

This chain links TRBV19 with TRBJ2-3; 10 nucleotides agree with TRBD2. Looked up from germline, CDR1 is LNHDA and CDR2 is SQIVND (reference sequence). V lost 0 bases, J lost 5 bases, and 11 bases stayed unmatched. The CDR3 has 18 residues. In DNA, the CDR3 is TGTGCCAGTAGTATAGAAAGCGGGAGGGCCGGTGTAGGAGATACGCAGTATTTT. Amino acids: CASSIESGRAGVGDTQYF.

The chain is built from TRBV10-3 and TRBJ2-5; 7 nucleotides match TRBD1. CDR1 is ENHRY, CDR2 SYGVKD, per germline. The CDR3 is made up of 13 amino acids. V dropped 6 bases and J dropped 6; count of bases not matched to a gene: 7. The CDR3 is CAISPDREQTQYF. The CDR3 DNA is TGTGCCATCAGCCCCGACAGGGAACAGACCCAGTACTTC.